Listed below are T cell receptor beta chains from one sample, sequenced in a study of beta chain features in type 1 diabetes. Clones were sequenced by immunoSEQ multiplex PCR, and TCRdb holds only the in-frame ones, with some missing. The data contain hundreds of thousands of clones, approximately 9.9% of them seen just once; the ten biggest clones take up 0.015%. The sample consisted of naive CD4+ T cells from blood. These TCRs come from a woman aged 25 to 39 in good health. The CDR3 runs from the conserved cysteine through the conserved F or W. The D gene is left open where the match is weak. Not every row has a clone size; where given, it reads once, few, many or a size class.

TRBV11-1	14	TRBJ1-1	.	TRBD1	TGTGCCAGCAGCGTGACAGGGTGGAACACTGAAGCTTTCTTT	CASSVTGWNTEAFF
TRBV4-3	17	TRBJ1-1	.	.	TGCGCCAGCAGCCAAGCACGAGGGTCAGGGACTATCACTGAAGCTTTCTTT	CASSQARGSGTITEAFF
TRBV7-9	11	TRBJ1-1	few	.	TGTGCCAGCAGCAACAGCCTCCAAGCTTTCTTT	CASSNSLQAFF
TRBV2	13	TRBJ2-1	.	.	TGTGCCAGCAGTGAATTCCAATACAATGAGCAGTTCTTC	CASSEFQYNEQFF
TRBV28	20	TRBJ2-6	.	.	TGTGCCAGCAGTCCGGCGACTTCCGGCCTTCCCGGGTCTGGGGCCAACGTCCTGACTTTC	CASSPATSGLPGSGANVLTF
TRBV19	12	TRBJ2-5	few	.	TGTGCCAGTACCGTGCCCGGGGGGACCCAGTACTTC	CASTVPGGTQYF
TRBV18	18	TRBJ2-1	.	TRBD2	TGTGCCAGCTCCCAAGGGAGCTCCGTGGTAGCGGGGGTGAATGAGCAGTTCTTC	CASSQGSSVVAGVNEQFF
TRBV7-2	16	TRBJ2-1	.	TRBD2	TGTGCCAGCAGCTTAGCGCTATTCGGGGGGGTCCCTGAGCAGTTCTTC	CASSLALFGGVPEQFF
TRBV18	14	TRBJ2-7	few	TRBD1	TGTGCCAGCTCACCGGGACAGGGGGCGCAGGAGCAGTACTTC	CASSPGQGAQEQYF
TRBV7-9	17	TRBJ1-3	.	.	TGTGCCAGCAGCTTGTCCAGGGGTACCGTCCCTGGAAACACCATATATTTT	CASSLSRGTVPGNTIYF
TRBV29-1	14	TRBJ2-1	few	.	TGCAGCGTCCAGACAATTAGCTCCTACAATGAGCAGTTCTTC	CSVQTISSYNEQFF
TRBV7-2	16	TRBJ2-3	.	TRBD2	TGTGCCAGCAGCACCCGACTAGCGGTCCCCACAGATACGCAGTATTTT	CASSTRLAVPTDTQYF
TRBV30	14	TRBJ2-7	.	TRBD2	TGTGCCTGGAGAATAGCGGGAGGGACCTACGAGCAGTACTTC	CAWRIAGGTYEQYF
TRBV9	16	TRBJ2-3	.	.	TGTGCCAGCAGCGCCCGTGGGGCGATTAGCACAGATACGCAGTATTTT	CASSARGAISTDTQYF
TRBV7-3	15	TRBJ2-1	.	TRBD2	TGTGCCAGCAGCTTCGACGCTAGCGGGAGTTATGAGCAGTTCTTC	CASSFDASGSYEQFF
TRBV7-2	11	TRBJ2-5	.	.	TGTGCCAGCAGCTTCGTGGAGACCCAGTACTTC	CASSFVETQYF
TRBV7-2	16	TRBJ2-7	few	TRBD2	TGTGCCAGCAGCTTAGCGACTAGCGGGGCCGTCTACGAGCAGTACTTC	CASSLATSGAVYEQYF
TRBV7-2	13	TRBJ2-1	.	.	TGTGCCAGCAGCTACGACGGAGACAATGAGCAGTTCTTC	CASSYDGDNEQFF
TRBV18	16	TRBJ2-7	.	TRBD2	TGTGCCAGCTCACCTTCGGGAGGAAGGAGCTCCTACGAGCAGTACTTC	CASSPSGGRSSYEQYF
TRBV4-2	16	TRBJ2-1	.	TRBD2	TGTGCCAGCAGCCAAGGGGGCGGGAGCTCCTACAATGAGCAGTTCTTC	CASSQGGGSSYNEQFF
TRBV30	17	TRBJ2-2	.	TRBD2	TGTGCCTGGAGTGCCCGACTAGCGGGATATAACACCGGGGAGCTGTTTTTT	CAWSARLAGYNTGELFF
TRBV6-1	18	TRBJ2-1	.	TRBD2	TGTGCCAGCAGTGATTCACGGACTAGCGGGAGCTCCTACAATGAGCAGTTCTTC	CASSDSRTSGSSYNEQFF
TRBV28	13	TRBJ2-7	.	TRBD2	TGTGCCAGCAGTTATGGACTAGCGGGAGTTGCGTACTTC	CASSYGLAGVAYF
TRBV2	13	TRBJ1-2	few	TRBD1	TGTGCCAGCGCGACAGGGTCTAACTATGGCTACACCTTC	CASATGSNYGYTF
TRBV5-4	15	TRBJ1-5	few	.	TGTGCCAGCAGCTTGCCGAGATTTAGCAATCAGCCCCAGCATTTT	CASSLPRFSNQPQHF
TRBV6-1	14	TRBJ2-3	few	.	TGTGCCAGCAGATTGGGACAAGGCACAGATACGCAGTATTTT	CASRLGQGTDTQYF
TRBV28	15	TRBJ2-7	.	.	TGTGCCAGCAGTTCAACTATGCGGACGGAGGATGAGCAGTACTTC	CASSSTMRTEDEQYF
TRBV29-1	14	TRBJ2-1	few	.	TGCAGCGTTGCACTAGTCCTTGACTACAATGAGCAGTTCTTC	CSVALVLDYNEQFF
TRBV7-9	15	TRBJ1-2	few	.	TGTGCCAGCAGCAAAAGCTCTCCGGGGGAAGATGGCTACACCTTC	CASSKSSPGEDGYTF
TRBV4-3	18	TRBJ1-1	.	TRBD1	TGCGCCAGCAGCCCACGGGAGTGGGTCTCCGGGACAGGGACTGAAGCTTTCTTT	CASSPREWVSGTGTEAFF
TRBV11-1	15	TRBJ2-3	few	TRBD2	TGTGCCAGCAGCACCTACGGGACTAAGGCAGATACGCAGTATTTT	CASSTYGTKADTQYF
TRBV6-6	15	TRBJ2-5	few	.	TGTGCCAGCAGCGACCTTCTAGGGGACCAAGAGACCCAGTACTTC	CASSDLLGDQETQYF
TRBV4-1	15	TRBJ2-7	.	TRBD2	TGCGCCAGCAGCCAACCACACGGGACTATCTACGAGCAGTACTTC	CASSQPHGTIYEQYF
TRBV7-2	13	TRBJ2-1	.	.	TGTGCCAGCACCAGCTGGAGCTCCAATGAGCAGTTCTTC	CASTSWSSNEQFF
TRBV13	18	TRBJ1-2	few	.	TGTGCCAGCAGCTTACAGCCGCGGGCAGGAGGCCCTCTGGCGGGCTACACCTTC	CASSLQPRAGGPLAGYTF
TRBV30	15	TRBJ2-5	few	TRBD2	TGTGCCTGGAGTGATCAGGGACTAGCGGGAGTGACCCAGTACTTC	CAWSDQGLAGVTQYF
TRBV11-3	14	TRBJ2-2	.	.	TGTGCCAGCAGCTTAGATCGGTCCCGGGGGGAGCTGTTTTTT	CASSLDRSRGELFF
TRBV9	15	TRBJ2-1	few	.	TGTGCCAGCAGCGTAGTCCCTACGTCTTACAATGAGCAGTTCTTC	CASSVVPTSYNEQFF
TRBV18	20	TRBJ2-1	few	TRBD2	TGTGCCAGCTCACCACTTACGACTAGCGGGAGGGGTAGCTCCTACAATGAGCAGTTCTTC	CASSPLTTSGRGSSYNEQFF
TRBV6-4	14	TRBJ2-3	.	.	TGTGCCACTTCAAGGACACTTAACACAGATACGCAGTATTTT	CATSRTLNTDTQYF
TRBV2	13	TRBJ2-7	few	TRBD2	TGTGCCAGCAGTGTATTAGCGGGAGCCGAGCAGTACTTC	CASSVLAGAEQYF
TRBV7-7	13	TRBJ2-2	few	.	TGTGCTAGCAGCTTAGAACCGGCCGGGGAGCTGTTTTTT	CASSLEPAGELFF
TRBV7-3	14	TRBJ2-1	few	.	TGTGCCAGCAGCCCCGGGATAGCGACCAATGAGCAGTTCTTC	CASSPGIATNEQFF
TRBV7-2	17	TRBJ2-1	.	TRBD2	TGTGCCAGCAGCTTATTAAGAGGGAGGGCCTCCTACAATGAGCAGTTCTTC	CASSLLRGRASYNEQFF
TRBV6-6	15	TRBJ2-7	.	TRBD2	TGTGCCAGCACCCAACGACTAGCGGGATCCTACGAGCAGTACTTC	CASTQRLAGSYEQYF
TRBV6-6	14	TRBJ2-5	.	TRBD1	TGTGCCAGCAGTCGCCCGACAGGGACGGAGACCCAGTACTTC	CASSRPTGTETQYF
TRBV19	14	TRBJ2-1	.	TRBD2	TGTGCCAGTGCGGGGAGCGGGGCATACAATGAGCAGTTCTTC	CASAGSGAYNEQFF
TRBV28	16	TRBJ2-3	.	TRBD1	TGTGCCAGCAGTTTTCAGGGGGCGCCGGGCACAGATACGCAGTATTTT	CASSFQGAPGTDTQYF
TRBV15	15	TRBJ2-6	.	.	TGTGCCACCAGCAGAGACAACTCTGGGGCCAACGTCCTGACTTTC	CATSRDNSGANVLTF
TRBV29-1	12	TRBJ1-1	few	TRBD1	TGCAGCGCAAGGGGACAGAGAACTGAAGCTTTCTTT	CSARGQRTEAFF
TRBV4-2	14	TRBJ2-7	few	TRBD1	TGTGCCAGCAGCCAAGACCGACAGGGCGACGAGCAGTACTTC	CASSQDRQGDEQYF
TRBV19	15	TRBJ2-1	.	TRBD2	TGTGCCAGGGGGACTAGCGGGGTTTTTTACAATGAGCAGTTCTTC	CARGTSGVFYNEQFF
TRBV25-1	16	TRBJ2-2	few	TRBD2	TGTGCCAGCAGTTCTTTGGGACTAGCGGGGACCGGGGAGCTGTTTTTT	CASSSLGLAGTGELFF
TRBV15	13	TRBJ1-4	few	.	TGTGCCACCAGCAGAGGAACCCTAGAAAAACTGTTTTTT	CATSRGTLEKLFF
TRBV5-1	14	TRBJ2-5	.	TRBD2	TGCGCCAGCAGCCAACCTAGCGGGAAAGAGACCCAGTACTTC	CASSQPSGKETQYF